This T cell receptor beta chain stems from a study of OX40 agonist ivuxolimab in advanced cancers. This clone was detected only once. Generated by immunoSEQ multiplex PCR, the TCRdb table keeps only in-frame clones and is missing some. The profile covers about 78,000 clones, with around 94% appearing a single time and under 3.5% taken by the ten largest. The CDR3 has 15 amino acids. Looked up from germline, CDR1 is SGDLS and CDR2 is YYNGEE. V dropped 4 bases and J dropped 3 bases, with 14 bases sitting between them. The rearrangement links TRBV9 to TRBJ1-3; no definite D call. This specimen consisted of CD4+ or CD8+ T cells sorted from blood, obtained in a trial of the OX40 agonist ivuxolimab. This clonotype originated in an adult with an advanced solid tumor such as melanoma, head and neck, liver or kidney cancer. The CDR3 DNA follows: TGTGCCAGCAGCCTCGACGGGCAGTATGGAAACACCATATATTTT. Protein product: CASSLDGQYGNTIYF.